The clone carrying this TCR beta chain came up a few times. This specimen comes from a study of control samples from healthy donors and cancer patients. The CDR3 is made up of 13 amino acids. The V and J ends lost 10 bases and 0 bases respectively, with 10 bases between them. Germline assignment: CDR1 MNHEY and CDR2 SMNVEV (reference sequence). TCRdb's copy holds only in-frame clones and misses some; the assay was immunoSEQ multiplex PCR. Of around 190,000 clones listed, 90% are singletons. This chain uses TRBV27 with TRBJ1-5; D remains ambiguous. This TCR came from a woman aged 45-59 years in good health. The sequencing sample was made of blood. The CDR3 sequence is CATRLFSNQPQHF. CDR3 in DNA: TGTGCCACCAGGCTTTTTAGCAATCAGCCCCAGCATTTT.